A selection of T cell receptor beta chains follows, all from one sample in a study of OX40 agonist ivuxolimab in advanced cancers. The protocol was immunoSEQ multiplex PCR, while the TCRdb copy is restricted to in-frame clones and leaves out a portion. Of 70,000 to 75,000 clones listed, 85% to 90% are singletons. The sample here was CD4+ or CD8+ T cells sorted from blood, taken in a trial of the OX40 agonist ivuxolimab. The receptor source for this set is an adult with an advanced solid tumor such as melanoma, head and neck, liver or kidney cancer. Each CDR3 is given with its conserved first and last residue. The order of the fields is J gene, clone size, D gene, V gene, CDR3 DNA, CDR3 protein. D genes are given only for firm matches. Clone size, where shown, is once, few, many, or a class for clones that have expanded.

TRBJ2-7	-	-	TRBV5-1	TGCGCCAGCAGCTTGGAAGGGAAGAGTTACGAGCAGTACTTC	CASSLEGKSYEQYF
TRBJ2-7	-	-	TRBV4-1	TGTGCCAGCAGCCAAGATAACCGAAACGAGCAGTACTTC	CASSQDNRNEQYF
TRBJ2-3	-	TRBD2	TRBV4-1	TGCGCCAGCAGCCAAATGGGACTAGCGGTAACAGATACGCAGTATTTT	CASSQMGLAVTDTQYF
TRBJ1-1	-	-	TRBV7-8	TGTGCCAGCAGCTTAGTCCCTGGGAACACTGAAGCTTTCTTT	CASSLVPGNTEAFF
TRBJ1-3	-	TRBD1	TRBV7-2	TGTGCCAGCAGCCTAGGGACAGGTTCTGGAAACACCATATATTTT	CASSLGTGSGNTIYF
TRBJ2-1	-	TRBD2	TRBV7-8	TGTGCCAGCAGCTTCTCTAGCGGGGGGACCTACAATGAGCAGTTCTTC	CASSFSSGGTYNEQFF
TRBJ1-4	-	-	TRBV7-8	TGTGCCAGCAGCTTTTCGGGGTCTAATGAAAAACTGTTTTTT	CASSFSGSNEKLFF
TRBJ2-6	once	-	TRBV7-6	TGTGCCAGCAGCACTATTAATGTCTCACAAAGTCGGGCCAACGTCCTGACTTTC	CASSTINVSQSRANVLTF
TRBJ1-3	-	-	TRBV6-6	TGTGCCAGCCAGCTTGGGGGGGTGAGGCTCGGAAACACCATATATTTT	CASQLGGVRLGNTIYF
TRBJ2-5	-	TRBD2	TRBV27	TGTGCCAGCACCCTTGGCGGGGGGGGCAACCAAGAGACCCAGTACTTC	CASTLGGGGNQETQYF
TRBJ2-5	-	TRBD1	TRBV5-1	TGCGCCAGCAGCTTGGGGACGGGACAGCCCCAAGAGACCCAGTACTTC	CASSLGTGQPQETQYF
TRBJ2-7	-	TRBD1	TRBV19	TGTGCCAGTAGTCCGGGACAGACCTACGAGCAGTACTTC	CASSPGQTYEQYF
TRBJ1-4	few	-	TRBV7-6	TGTGCCAGCAGCCTCGGGCTCTCCAGGGCTGAAGAACTGTTTTTT	CASSLGLSRAEELFF
TRBJ1-2	-	-	TRBV28	TGTGCCAGCAGGCGACCGGCAGGGGGCTACACCTTC	CASRRPAGGYTF
TRBJ2-5	-	TRBD2	TRBV27	TGTGCCAGCAGTTTATCAGGTGTAGGGACTAGGAATGGGGAGACCCAGTACTTC	CASSLSGVGTRNGETQYF
TRBJ1-5	-	TRBD1	TRBV6-5	TGTGCCAGCAGTACAGGGGGCGCGGGTCAGCCCCAGCATTTT	CASSTGGAGQPQHF
TRBJ1-2	-	-	TRBV11-3	TGTGCCAGCAGCTTAGATACCGGGATGGACGCAGTAACAAACCCCTATGGCTACACCTTC	CASSLDTGMDAVTNPYGYTF
TRBJ1-6	-	TRBD1	TRBV6-5	TGTGCCAGCAGTAACGGACAGGGTCCTTTTGAGCCCCTCCACTTT	CASSNGQGPFEPLHF
TRBJ2-5	-	TRBD1	TRBV14	TGTGCCAGCAGCCAAGATCCAGGGACAGGGACGACCCAGTACTTC	CASSQDPGTGTTQYF
TRBJ1-2	few	TRBD1	TRBV5-4	TGTGCCAGCAGCTTCGGAAGGGGGCAGGAGGGCTACACCTTC	CASSFGRGQEGYTF
TRBJ2-5	-	-	TRBV4-1	TGCGCCAGCAGCCAACCCCGGGACAACCTGTACCAAGAGACCCAGTACTTC	CASSQPRDNLYQETQYF
TRBJ2-7	once	-	TRBV5-4	TGTGCCAGCAGCGCGATGGAGACAGCGGGCTACGAGCAGTACTTC	CASSAMETAGYEQYF
TRBJ2-7	-	TRBD1	TRBV30	TGTGCCTGGAGCGCCCCGGGACAGGGGCCGAACTCCTACGAGCAGTACTTC	CAWSAPGQGPNSYEQYF
TRBJ1-2	-	-	TRBV5-1	TGCGCCAGCAGCCCCCGGACAGTTAACTATGGCTACACCTTC	CASSPRTVNYGYTF
TRBJ2-5	-	-	TRBV5-1	TGCGCCAGCAGCCCGGAGGGGGGGCTTCGAGAGACCCAGTACTTC	CASSPEGGLRETQYF
TRBJ2-2	-	TRBD1	TRBV2	TGTGCCAGCAGCCTGGACAGGGGGCAAGACACCGGGGAGCTGTTTTTT	CASSLDRGQDTGELFF
TRBJ1-2	-	-	TRBV5-4	TGTGCCAGCAGCACGGGGGGGGACTATGGCTACACCTTC	CASSTGGDYGYTF